The 12 T cell receptor beta chains below were found in one sample sequenced in a study of immune characterization of retroperitoneal liposarcoma. Via MiXCR, TCRdb re-called the PCR reads, giving one row per CDR3 protein. This sample carries around 7,000 distinct CDR3 sequences, 25% to 30% of them seen once, and the ten largest clones take about a quarter. Sequencing was performed on tumor tissue. These receptors were taken from a female donor with retroperitoneal liposarcoma.

The chain joins TRBV10-3 to TRBJ1-1; perhaps TRBD1 as D (5 bases). CDR3 size: 12 residues. The germline V and J ends were trimmed by 0 bases and 8 bases, with 7 bases remaining between them. Germline V CDR1 and CDR2: ENHRY, SYGVKD. CDR3 residues: CAISESGAEAFF. CDR3 sequence (DNA): TGTGCCATCAGTGAGTCAGGGGCCGAAGCTTTCTTT.

By sample fraction, this clonotype is medium-sized. The rearrangement links TRBV6-1 to TRBJ2-1; tentative D call: TRBD1 (8 bases). With the DNA end fitting TRBJ2-7 better, the J assignment may be wrong. Per the germline V gene, CDR1 is MNHNS and CDR2 is SASEGT. The CDR3 spans 20 residues. The CDR3 DNA reads TGTGCCAGCGGCCGACAGGGGTCAGGCAGCGGGACCATCCTTATCTACGAGCAGTACTTC. Its protein is CASGRQGSGSGTILIYEQYF.

This clonotype was recorded many times. A single base separates this from a much larger clone, so it may be a read error. The chain joins TRBV7-6 to TRBJ2-1; 9 bases agree with TRBD2. Germline CDR1 SGHVS, CDR2 FNYEAQ. This CDR3 region has 16 residues. The ends lost 1 base at V and 13 bases at J; junction bases unmatched: 14. CDR3 coding DNA: TGTGCCAGCAGCTTAGTGGTTAGCGGGAGTGGAGAGACCCAGTTCTTC. It specifies CASSLVVSGSGETQFF.

V gene TRBV27 combines with J gene TRBJ2-1; 9 bases are shared with TRBD2. The DNA end favors TRBJ2-5, so the J call may be wrong. The CDR3 extends over 16 amino acids. CDR1 is MNHEY, CDR2 SMNVEV, per germline (reference sequence). CDR3 amino acids: CASSLSGVAGAETQYF. The CDR3 nucleotides read TGTGCCAGCAGTTTATCGGGGGTAGCGGGGGCGGAGACCCAGTACTTC.

This rearrangement joins TRBV6-1 to TRBJ2-1; 9 positions agree with TRBD2. There are 17 residues in the CDR3. J was trimmed by 8 bases and V by 1 base; bases with no gene match: 12. Looked up from germline, CDR1 is MNHNS and CDR2 is SASEGT. CDR3 sequence: CASSEGTSEPRGDEQFF. In nucleotides, the CDR3 is TGTGCCAGCAGTGAAGGGACTAGCGAACCGCGGGGGGATGAGCAGTTCTTC.

This clonotype has a count of ten or more. The CDR3, as DNA: TGTGCCAGCAGCCCAAGACAGGGGGCCACAGATACGCAGTATTTT. This translates into CASSPRQGATDTQYF. This chain joins TRBV11-3 and TRBJ2-3, with 10 bases matching TRBD1. This CDR3 has 15 residues. Trimming removed 5 bases from V and 2 bases from J; junction bases left unmatched: 4. Germline values: CDR1 SGHNT, CDR2 YENEEA.

In its sample, this clonotype was seen a few times. The genes are TRBV7-2 and TRBJ2-3, with a weak D call TRBD2 (5 bases). The CDR3 is 15 residues long. Germline V gene sequence: CDR1 SGHTA, CDR2 FQGNSA. V dropped 1 base and J dropped 3 bases, with 11 bases sitting between them. CDR3 sequence: CASSLGARGTDTQYF. The CDR3 coding sequence is TGTGCCAGCAGCTTAGGAGCACGGGGTACAGATACGCAGTATTTT.

This clonotype was found a few times. The chain employs TRBV11-3 and TRBJ2-3; possibly TRBD1 or TRBD2 for D (5 bases each). Trimming removed 1 base at V and 1 base at J, with 9 bases between. Per germline, CDR1 SGHNT and CDR2 YENEEA. This CDR3 contains 15 residues. The CDR3 DNA reads as TGTGCCAGCAGCTTAGTGCTGGGGGGCACAGATACGCAGTATTTT. It yields the protein CASSLVLGGTDTQYF. Full variable domain (remainder filled in from reference TRBV11-3 and TRBJ2-3): EAGVVQSPRYKIIEKKQPVAFWCNPISGHNTLYWYLQNLGQGPELLIRYENEEAVDDSQLPKDRFSAERLKGVDSTLKIQPAELGDSAVYLCASSLVLGGTDTQYFGPGTRLTVL.

This clonotype was detected many times. The chain joins TRBV7-2 to TRBJ2-1; no firm D call. CDR3 length: 13 amino acids. The ends were cut back, 0 bases at V and 10 bases at J, with 10 bases in the middle. Germline V gene lookup returns CDR1 SGHTA and CDR2 FQGNSA. This chain's CDR3 is CASSLAVWREQFF. CDR3 sequence (DNA): TGTGCCAGCAGCTTAGCAGTCTGGCGGGAGCAGTTCTTC.

The genes are TRBV11-1 and TRBJ2-1; D gene ambiguous. The J call could be wrong; TRBJ2-7 is a better fit for the DNA end. Germline V CDR1 and CDR2: SGHAT, FQDESV (reference sequence). The CDR3 consists of 13 residues. CDR3 in amino acids: CASSRDKSYEQYF. Here the CDR3 DNA reads TGTGCCAGCAGCCGAGACAAATCCTACGAGCAGTACTTC.

The chain couples TRBV27 to TRBJ2-2; 7 nucleotides line up with TRBD1. The CDR3 runs 13 residues. V was clipped by 10 bases and J by 6 bases; unmatched bases: 8. The germline V gene encodes CDR1 MNHEY and CDR2 SMNVEV (reference sequence). The CDR3 protein is CATRQGRAGELFF. Here the CDR3 DNA reads TGTGCCACCCGACAGGGAAGGGCCGGGGAGCTGTTTTTT.

This clonotype was counted many times. The chain carries TRBV5-4 and TRBJ2-1; tentatively, D is TRBD2 (6 bases). CDR1 and CDR2 from the germline V gene are SGHNT and YYREEE (reference sequence). V dropped 2 bases and J dropped 4 bases, with 10 bases sitting between them. The CDR3 is 14 residues long. CDR3 sequence: CASSLPGLYNEQFF. For the CDR3, the DNA is TGTGCCAGCAGCTTACCGGGACTTTACAATGAGCAGTTCTTC. Supplemented by reference TRBV5-4 and TRBJ2-1, the full variable domain reads ETGVTQSPTHLIKTRGQQVTLRCSSQSGHNTVSWYQQALGQGPQFIFQYYREEENGRGNFPPRFSGLQFPNYSSELNVNALELDDSALYLCASSLPGLYNEQFFGPGTRLTVL.